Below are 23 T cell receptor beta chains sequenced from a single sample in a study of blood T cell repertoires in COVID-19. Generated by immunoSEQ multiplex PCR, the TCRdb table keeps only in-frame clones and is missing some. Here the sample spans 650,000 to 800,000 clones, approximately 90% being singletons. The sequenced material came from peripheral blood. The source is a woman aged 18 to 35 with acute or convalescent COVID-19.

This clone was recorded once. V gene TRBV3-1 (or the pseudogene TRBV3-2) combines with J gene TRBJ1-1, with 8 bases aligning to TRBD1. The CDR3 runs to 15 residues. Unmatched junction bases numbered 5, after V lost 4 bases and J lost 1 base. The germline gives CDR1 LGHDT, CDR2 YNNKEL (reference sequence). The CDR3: CASSRGDRRNTEAFF. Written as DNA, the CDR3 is TGTGCCAGCAGCCGGGGGGACAGGAGGAACACTGAAGCTTTCTTT.

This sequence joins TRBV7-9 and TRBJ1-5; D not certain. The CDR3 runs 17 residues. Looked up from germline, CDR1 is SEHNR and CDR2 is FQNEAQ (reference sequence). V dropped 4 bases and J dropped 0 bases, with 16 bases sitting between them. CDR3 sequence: CASSSFSSGYSNQPQHF. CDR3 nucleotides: TGTGCCAGCAGCTCATTCTCTTCCGGGTATAGCAATCAGCCCCAGCATTTT.

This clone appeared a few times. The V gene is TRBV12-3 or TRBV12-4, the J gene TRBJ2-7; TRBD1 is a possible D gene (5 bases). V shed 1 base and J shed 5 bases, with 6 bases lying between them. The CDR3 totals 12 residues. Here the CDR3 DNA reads TGTGCCAGCAGTTTAGTCAGGGACGAGCAGTACTTC. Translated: CASSLVRDEQYF.

Here the CDR3 reads CASSWVAGGTDTQYF. CDR3 nucleotide sequence: TGTGCCAGCAGCTGGGTAGCGGGGGGCACAGATACGCAGTATTTT. The V and J genes are TRBV5-4 and TRBJ2-3; TRBD2 agrees at 9 bases. The germline CDR1 and CDR2 sequences are SGHNT and YYREEE (reference sequence). The CDR3 has 15 amino acids. Trimming at V came to 3 bases and at J to 1 base, leaving 3 bases not matched to a gene. The full variable domain, completed using reference TRBV5-4 and TRBJ2-3, is ETGVTQSPTHLIKTRGQQVTLRCSSQSGHNTVSWYQQALGQGPQFIFQYYREEENGRGNFPPRFSGLQFPNYSSELNVNALELDDSALYLCASSWVAGGTDTQYFGPGTRLTVL.

As DNA, the CDR3 is TGCGCCAGCAGCTTGGAAGGGGTGAGGTCACCCCTCCACTTT. It translates to CASSLEGVRSPLHF. The chain recombines TRBV5-1 with TRBJ1-6; possible D gene TRBD1, 5 bases. Germline CDR1 SGHRS, CDR2 YFSETQ. Trimming removed 0 bases from V and 10 bases from J, with 11 bases in between. The length of the CDR3 is 14 residues.

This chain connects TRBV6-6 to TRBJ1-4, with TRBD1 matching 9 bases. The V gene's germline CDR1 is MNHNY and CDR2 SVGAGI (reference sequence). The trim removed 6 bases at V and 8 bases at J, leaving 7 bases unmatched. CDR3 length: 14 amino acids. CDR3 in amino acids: CASSLDRGGEKLFF. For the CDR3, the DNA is TGTGCCAGCAGCTTGGACAGGGGTGGGGAAAAACTGTTTTTT.

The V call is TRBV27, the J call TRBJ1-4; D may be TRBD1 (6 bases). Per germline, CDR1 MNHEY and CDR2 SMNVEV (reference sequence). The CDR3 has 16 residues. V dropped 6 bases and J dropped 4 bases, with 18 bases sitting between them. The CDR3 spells CASRQNPTGLNEKLFF. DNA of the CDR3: TGTGCCAGCAGACAGAACCCGACAGGACTTAATGAAAAACTGTTTTTT.

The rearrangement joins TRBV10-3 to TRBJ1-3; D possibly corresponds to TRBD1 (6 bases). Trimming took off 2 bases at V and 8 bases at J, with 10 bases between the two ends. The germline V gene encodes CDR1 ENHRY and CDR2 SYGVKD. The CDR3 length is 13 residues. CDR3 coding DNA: TGTGCCATCAGTGAGGCAGGGGTGGACACCATATATTTT. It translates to CAISEAGVDTIYF.

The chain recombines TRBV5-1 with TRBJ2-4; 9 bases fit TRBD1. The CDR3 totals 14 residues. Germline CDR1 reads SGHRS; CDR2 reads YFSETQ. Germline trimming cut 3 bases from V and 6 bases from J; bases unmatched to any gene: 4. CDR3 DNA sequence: TGCGCCAGCAGCTCCGACAGGGGGAGAAACATTCAGTACTTC. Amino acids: CASSSDRGRNIQYF.

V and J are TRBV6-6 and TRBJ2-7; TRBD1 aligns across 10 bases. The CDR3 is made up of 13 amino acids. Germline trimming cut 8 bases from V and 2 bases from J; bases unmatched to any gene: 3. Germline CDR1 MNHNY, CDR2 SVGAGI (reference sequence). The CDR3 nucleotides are TGTGCCAGCTGGGACAGGGGCACCTACGAGCAGTACTTC. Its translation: CASWDRGTYEQYF.

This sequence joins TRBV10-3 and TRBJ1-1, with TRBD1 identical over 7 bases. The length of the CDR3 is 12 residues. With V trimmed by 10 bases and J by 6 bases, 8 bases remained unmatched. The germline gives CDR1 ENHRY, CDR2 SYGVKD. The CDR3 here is CATKTGKAEAFF. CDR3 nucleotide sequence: TGTGCCACCAAGACAGGGAAAGCTGAAGCTTTCTTT.

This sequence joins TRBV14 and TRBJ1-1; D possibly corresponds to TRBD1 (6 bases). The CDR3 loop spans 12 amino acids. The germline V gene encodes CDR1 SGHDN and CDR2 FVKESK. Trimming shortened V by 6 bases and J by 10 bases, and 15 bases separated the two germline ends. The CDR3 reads CASSYTGWLAFF. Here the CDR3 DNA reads TGTGCCAGCAGTTACACAGGGTGGTTAGCTTTCTTT.

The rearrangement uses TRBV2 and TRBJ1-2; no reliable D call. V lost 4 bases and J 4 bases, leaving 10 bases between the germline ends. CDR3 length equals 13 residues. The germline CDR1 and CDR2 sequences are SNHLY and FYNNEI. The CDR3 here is CASSAGAAYGYTF. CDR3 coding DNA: TGTGCCAGCAGTGCCGGTGCGGCCTATGGCTACACCTTC.

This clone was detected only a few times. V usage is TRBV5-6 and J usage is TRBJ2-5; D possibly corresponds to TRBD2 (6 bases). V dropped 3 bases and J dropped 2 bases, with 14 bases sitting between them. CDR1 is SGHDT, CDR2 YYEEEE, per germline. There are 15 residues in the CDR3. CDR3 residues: CASSWGGRGQETQYF. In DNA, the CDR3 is TGTGCCAGCAGCTGGGGTGGACGGGGGCAAGAGACCCAGTACTTC.

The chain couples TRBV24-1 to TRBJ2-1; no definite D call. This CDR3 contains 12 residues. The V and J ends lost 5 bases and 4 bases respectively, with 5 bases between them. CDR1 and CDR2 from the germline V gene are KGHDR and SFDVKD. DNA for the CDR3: TGTGCCACCAGTGCCGGTTACAATGAGCAGTTCTTC. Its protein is CATSAGYNEQFF.

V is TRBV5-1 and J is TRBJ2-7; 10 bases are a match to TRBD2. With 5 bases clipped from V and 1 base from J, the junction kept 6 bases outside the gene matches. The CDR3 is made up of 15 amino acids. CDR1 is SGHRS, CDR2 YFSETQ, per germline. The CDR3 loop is CASSHTSGVSYEQYF. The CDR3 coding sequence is TGCGCCAGCAGTCACACTAGCGGGGTGTCCTACGAGCAGTACTTC.

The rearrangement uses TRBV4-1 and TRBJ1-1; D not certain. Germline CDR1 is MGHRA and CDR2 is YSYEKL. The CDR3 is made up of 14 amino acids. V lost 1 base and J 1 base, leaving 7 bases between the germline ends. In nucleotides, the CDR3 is TGCGCCAGCAGCCAAGCGTCGTCGAACACTGAAGCTTTCTTT. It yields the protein CASSQASSNTEAFF.

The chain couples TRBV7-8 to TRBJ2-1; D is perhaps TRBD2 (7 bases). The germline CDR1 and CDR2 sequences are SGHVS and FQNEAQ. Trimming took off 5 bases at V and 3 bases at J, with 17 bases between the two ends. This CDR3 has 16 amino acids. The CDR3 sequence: CASSPQGRGSYNEQFF. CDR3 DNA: TGTGCCAGCAGCCCCCAGGGGCGGGGGAGCTACAATGAGCAGTTCTTC.

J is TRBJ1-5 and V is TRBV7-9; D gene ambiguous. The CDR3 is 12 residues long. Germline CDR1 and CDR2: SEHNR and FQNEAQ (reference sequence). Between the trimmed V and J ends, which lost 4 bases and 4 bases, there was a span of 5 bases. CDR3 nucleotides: TGTGCCAGCAGCTCAGGTAATCAGCCCCAGCATTTT. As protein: CASSSGNQPQHF.

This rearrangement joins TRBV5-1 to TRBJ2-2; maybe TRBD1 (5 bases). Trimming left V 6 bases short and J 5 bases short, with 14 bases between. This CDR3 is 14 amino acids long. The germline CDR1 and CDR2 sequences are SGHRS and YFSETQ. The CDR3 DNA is TGCGCCAGCACACCGCAGGGTTTGACCGGGGAGCTGTTTTTT. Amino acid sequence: CASTPQGLTGELFF. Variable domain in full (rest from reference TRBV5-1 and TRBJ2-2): KAGVTQTPRYLIKTRGQQVTLSCSPISGHRSVSWYQQTPGQGLQFLFEYFSETQRNKGNFPGRFSGRQFSNSRSEMNVSTLELGDSALYLCASTPQGLTGELFFGEGSRLTVL.

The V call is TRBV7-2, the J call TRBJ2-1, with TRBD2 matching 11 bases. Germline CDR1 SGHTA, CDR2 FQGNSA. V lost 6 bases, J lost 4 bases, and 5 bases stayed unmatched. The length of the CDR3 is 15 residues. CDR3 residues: CASSRTSGGYNEQFF. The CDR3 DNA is TGTGCCAGCAGTCGAACTAGCGGGGGATACAATGAGCAGTTCTTC.

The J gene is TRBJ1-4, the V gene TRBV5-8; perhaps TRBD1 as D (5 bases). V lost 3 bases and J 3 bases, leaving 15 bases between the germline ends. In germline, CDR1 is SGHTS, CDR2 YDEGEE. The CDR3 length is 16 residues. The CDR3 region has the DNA TGTGCCAGCAGCTGGGGCTTCCGACACTCTAATGAAAAACTGTTTTTT. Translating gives CASSWGFRHSNEKLFF.

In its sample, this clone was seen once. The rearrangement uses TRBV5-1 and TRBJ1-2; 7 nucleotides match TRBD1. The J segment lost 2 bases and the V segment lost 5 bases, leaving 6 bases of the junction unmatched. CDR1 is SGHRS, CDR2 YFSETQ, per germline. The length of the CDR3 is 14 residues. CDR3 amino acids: CASRRDRDNYGYTF. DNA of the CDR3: TGCGCCAGCAGACGAGACAGGGACAACTATGGCTACACCTTC.